This entry describes one TCR beta chain. The antigen remains unidentified. The CDR3 consists of 12 residues. Germline V lookup: CDR1 SQVTM, CDR2 ANQGSEA. Trimming shortened V by 7 bases and J by 4 bases, and 13 bases separated the two germline ends. These data are taken from a study of early T cells in non-severe SARS-CoV-2 infection. Study at large: The authors sequenced bulk RNA from unsorted whole blood, leaving chains unpaired. Findings and caveats of the study: In VDJdb matching, anti-spike CD8 responses were favored while private and CD4 specificities went missing.

Unique molecular identifiers were affixed to single, distinct cDNA molecules. TCRdb redid the calling of the 5' RACE reads with MiXCR, one entry per CDR3 protein. The repertoire holds 85,000 to 100,000 distinct CDR3 sequences, approximately 11% seen once, with about 5% in the top ten. Material for sequencing was whole blood. The chain couples TRBV29-1 to TRBJ1-1, with D possibly matching TRBD1 (5 bases). The sequence came from an adult who was a healthcare worker with PCR-confirmed SARS-CoV-2 infection or an uninfected control (not recorded which). CDR3 nucleotides: TGCAGCGCGAACGGGGGAGGCACTGAAGCTTTCTTT. Translated, it gives CSANGGGTEAFF. The complete variable domain, with remaining parts taken from reference TRBV29-1 and TRBJ1-1, reads SAVISQKPSRDICQRGTSLTIQCQVDSQVTMMFWYRQQPGQSLTLIATANQGSEATYESGFVIDKFPISRPNLTFSTLTVSNMSPEDSSIYLCSANGGGTEAFFGQGTRLTVV.